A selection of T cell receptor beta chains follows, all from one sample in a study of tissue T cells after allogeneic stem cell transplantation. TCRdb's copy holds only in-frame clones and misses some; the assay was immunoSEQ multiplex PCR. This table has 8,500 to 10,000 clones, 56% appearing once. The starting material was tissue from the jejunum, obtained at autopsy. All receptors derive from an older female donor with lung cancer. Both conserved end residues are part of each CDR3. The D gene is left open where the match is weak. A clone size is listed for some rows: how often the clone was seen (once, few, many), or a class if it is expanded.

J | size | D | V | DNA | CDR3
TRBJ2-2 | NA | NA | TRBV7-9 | TGTGCCAGCAGCCATCGGGGTCCCGGGGAGCTGTTTTTT | CASSHRGPGELFF
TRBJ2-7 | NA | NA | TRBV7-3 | TGTGCCAGCAGCTTAGCACAGGGTGATGGGCAGTACTTC | CASSLAQGDGQYF
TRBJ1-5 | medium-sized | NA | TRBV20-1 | TGCAGTGCCCGCCGTGGGGAGCCCCAGCATTTT | CSARRGEPQHF
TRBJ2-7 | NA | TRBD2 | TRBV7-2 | TGTGCCAGCAGGCGGACTAGCGGGGACTCCTACGAGCAGTACTTC | CASRRTSGDSYEQYF
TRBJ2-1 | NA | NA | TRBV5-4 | TGTGCCAGCAGCTTGGCGGGGCCACGGGCCTACAATGAGCAGTTCTTC | CASSLAGPRAYNEQFF
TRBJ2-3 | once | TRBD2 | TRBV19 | TGTGCCAGTAGTATTGGCGGGGGTAGCACAGATACGCAGTATTTT | CASSIGGGSTDTQYF
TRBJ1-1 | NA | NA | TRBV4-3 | TGCGCCAGCAGCCAAGATGGGCAACGGAACACTGAAGCTTTCTTT | CASSQDGQRNTEAFF
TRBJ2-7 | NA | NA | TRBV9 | TGTGCCAGCAGCCCTCGGACCGATACCTACGAGCAGTACTTC | CASSPRTDTYEQYF
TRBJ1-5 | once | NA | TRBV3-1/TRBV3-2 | TGTGCCAGCAGCCCCGGACAGAGAAATCAGCCCCAGCATTTT | CASSPGQRNQPQHF
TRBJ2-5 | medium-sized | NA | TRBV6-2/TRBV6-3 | TGTGCCAGCAGCCCGGGGTCGGGGACCTCGCAAGAGACCCAGTACTTC | CASSPGSGTSQETQYF
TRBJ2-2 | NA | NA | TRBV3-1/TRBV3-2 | TGTGCCAGCAGCATCTTAACCGGCCGGGAGCTGTTTTTT | CASSILTGRELFF
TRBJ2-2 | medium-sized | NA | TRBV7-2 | TGTGCCAGCAGCTTATCCTTTCCCGGGGAGCTGTTTTTT | CASSLSFPGELFF
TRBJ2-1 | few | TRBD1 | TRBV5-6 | TGTGCCAGCAGCTTGGCGGGACAGGGCTACTCCTACAATGAGCAGTTCTTC | CASSLAGQGYSYNEQFF
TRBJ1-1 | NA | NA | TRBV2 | TGTGCCAGCCGAGGGGGGGCCGCTGGCTTTAGAGAGACTGAAGCTTTCTTT | CASRGGAAGFRETEAFF
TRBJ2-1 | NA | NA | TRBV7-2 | TGTGCCAGCAGCACCTACAACAATGAGCAGTTCTTC | CASSTYNNEQFF
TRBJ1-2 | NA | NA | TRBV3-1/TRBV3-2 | TGTGCCAGCAGCCAATCCAGAGGAGGCTATGGCTACACCTTC | CASSQSRGGYGYTF
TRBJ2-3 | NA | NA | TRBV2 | TGTGCCAGCAGTGGCGGCCGGTTCACAGATACGCAGTATTTT | CASSGGRFTDTQYF
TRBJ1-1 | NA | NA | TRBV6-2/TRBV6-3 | TGTGCCAGCAGTTACTCGAAGCGGATGAACACTGAAGCTTTCTTT | CASSYSKRMNTEAFF
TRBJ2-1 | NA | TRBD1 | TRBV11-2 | TGTGCCAGCAGCTTATGGACAGGTGACAATGAGCAGTTCTTC | CASSLWTGDNEQFF
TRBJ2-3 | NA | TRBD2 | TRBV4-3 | TGCGCCAGCAGCAAATTAGCGGGGGGGCCTGATACGCAGTATTTT | CASSKLAGGPDTQYF
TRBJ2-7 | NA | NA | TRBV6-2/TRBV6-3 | TGTGCCAGCAGTTCCCATAGCTACGAGCAGTACTTC | CASSSHSYEQYF
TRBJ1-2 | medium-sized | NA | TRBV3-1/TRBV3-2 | TGTGCCAGCAGCCAAGTTCGATCTCGCGAGGGCTACACCTTC | CASSQVRSREGYTF
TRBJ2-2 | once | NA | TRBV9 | TGTGCCAGCAGCGTAGGGGCCTCGAACACCGGGGAGCTGTTTTTT | CASSVGASNTGELFF
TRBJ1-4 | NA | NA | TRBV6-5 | TGTGCCAGCAGGCCCTACAGCCCAACTAATGAAAAACTGTTTTTT | CASRPYSPTNEKLFF
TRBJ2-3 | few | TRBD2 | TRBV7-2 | TGTGCCAGCAGCGGAGGACTAGGCACAGATACGCAGTATTTT | CASSGGLGTDTQYF
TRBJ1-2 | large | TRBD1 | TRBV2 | TGTGCCATCCCGGGACAGGGAGGCTATGGCTACACCTTC | CAIPGQGGYGYTF
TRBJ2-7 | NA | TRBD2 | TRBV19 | TGTGCCAGTACCGGGACTAGCGTCCCCTACGAGCAGTACTTC | CASTGTSVPYEQYF
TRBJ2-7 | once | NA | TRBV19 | TGTGCCAGTAGTACCTCCAGTCTAAGCTCCTACGAGCAGTACTTC | CASSTSSLSSYEQYF
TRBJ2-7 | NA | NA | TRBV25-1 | TGTGCCAGCAGTGAAACCTACTCCTCCTACGAGCAGTACTTC | CASSETYSSYEQYF
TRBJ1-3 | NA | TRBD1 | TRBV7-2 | TGTGCCAGCAGCTCTCTTCAGGGGGGGGGCTCTGGAAACACCATATATTTT | CASSSLQGGGSGNTIYF
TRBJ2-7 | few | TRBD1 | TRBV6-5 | TGTGCCGGTCGACAGGGGGCCTACGAGCAGTACTTC | CAGRQGAYEQYF
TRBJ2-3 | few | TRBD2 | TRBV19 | TGTGCCAGTAGTAGCGGGGGGAGCATGGATACGCAGTATTTT | CASSSGGSMDTQYF
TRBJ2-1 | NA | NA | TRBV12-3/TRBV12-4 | TGTGCCAGCAGTTTGGGTCCCATCAATGAGCAGTTCTTC | CASSLGPINEQFF
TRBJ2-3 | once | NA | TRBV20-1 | TGCAGTGCTAGACGGGATTTGCCGCAGTATTTT | CSARRDLPQYF
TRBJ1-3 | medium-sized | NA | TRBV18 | TGTGCCAGCTCACCAGGTCAACTTGCGGGAAACACCATATATTTT | CASSPGQLAGNTIYF
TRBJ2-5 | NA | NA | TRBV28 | TGTGCCAGCAGTTCCTCGCTGAGCCACCAAGAGACCCAGTACTTC | CASSSSLSHQETQYF
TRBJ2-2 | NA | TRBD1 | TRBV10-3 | TGTGCCATCAGTGATTCCGGGACAGGGTCGGCCGGGGAGCTGTTTTTT | CAISDSGTGSAGELFF
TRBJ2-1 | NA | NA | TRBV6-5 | TGTGCCCGACGAGCCTACAATGAGCAGTTCTTC | CARRAYNEQFF
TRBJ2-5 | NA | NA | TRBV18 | TGTGCCAGCTCACCACCCCAGGGTGGTCGAGAGACCCAGTACTTC | CASSPPQGGRETQYF
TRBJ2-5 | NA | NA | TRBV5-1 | TGCGCCAGCAGCTTTGGCGCCCAAGAGACCCAGTACTTC | CASSFGAQETQYF
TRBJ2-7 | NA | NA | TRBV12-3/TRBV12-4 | TGTGCCAGCAGCTCCTCTTCCTACGAGCAGTACTTC | CASSSSSYEQYF
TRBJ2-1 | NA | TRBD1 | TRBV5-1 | TGCGCCAGCAGCTTGGGGGACAGAACTGACAATGAGCAGTTCTTC | CASSLGDRTDNEQFF
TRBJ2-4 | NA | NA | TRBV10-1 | TGCGCCAGCAGTGAGTCTATAGATAGCGGAGTTCAGTACTTC | CASSESIDSGVQYF
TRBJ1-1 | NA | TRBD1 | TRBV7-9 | TGTGCCAGCAGCTCCAGGGGGCCGGCCACTGAAGCTTTCTTT | CASSSRGPATEAFF
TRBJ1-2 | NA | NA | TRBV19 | TGTGCCAGTAGTTCCAGTTCCTATGGCTACACCTTC | CASSSSSYGYTF
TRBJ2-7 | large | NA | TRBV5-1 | TGCGCCAGCAGCTTAATTGGTTCCTACGAGCAGTACTTC | CASSLIGSYEQYF
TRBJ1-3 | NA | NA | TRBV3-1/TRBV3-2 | TGTGCCAGCAGCCCTGGCAGGAGGGGGGGAGGAAACACCATATATTTT | CASSPGRRGGGNTIYF
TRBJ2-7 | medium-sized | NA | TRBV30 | TGTGCCTGGAGCAGCGACGGTTCCTACGAGCAGTACTTC | CAWSSDGSYEQYF
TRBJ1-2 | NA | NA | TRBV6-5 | TGTGCCAGCAGTTACAGGGTGGCGGGCTACACCTTC | CASSYRVAGYTF
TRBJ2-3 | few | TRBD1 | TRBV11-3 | TGTGCCAGCAGCGGACAGGGGGAAGATACGCAGTATTTT | CASSGQGEDTQYF
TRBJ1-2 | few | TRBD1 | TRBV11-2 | TGTGCCAGCAGCTTAGTCGGACAGGGTGGCTACACCTTC | CASSLVGQGGYTF
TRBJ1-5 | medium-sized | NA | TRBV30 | TGTGCCTGGAGCCTCTTAGGGGGAAATCAGCCCCAGCATTTT | CAWSLLGGNQPQHF
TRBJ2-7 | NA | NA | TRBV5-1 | TGCGCCAGCAGCTGGGGGGGGGCGAACTACGAGCAGTACTTC | CASSWGGANYEQYF
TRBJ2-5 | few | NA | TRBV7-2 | TGTGCCAGCAGCTTAGAATGGGGGTACTCTGGGCAAGAGACCCAGTACTTC | CASSLEWGYSGQETQYF
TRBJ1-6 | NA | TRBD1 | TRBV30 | TGTGCCTGGAGTATCACCGGACAGGGCTTTTCACCCCTCCACTTT | CAWSITGQGFSPLHF
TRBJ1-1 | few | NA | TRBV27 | TGTGCCAGCAGTCCTCAGGGGAGCAGGATCACTGAAGCTTTCTTT | CASSPQGSRITEAFF
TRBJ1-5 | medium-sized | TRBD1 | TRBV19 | TGTGCCAGCCGACAGGGACGCAATCAGCCCCAGCATTTT | CASRQGRNQPQHF
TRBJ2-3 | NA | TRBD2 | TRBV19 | TGTGCCAGTAGTATCCGGCTGAGCGGGGGTGCAGATACGCAGTATTTT | CASSIRLSGGADTQYF
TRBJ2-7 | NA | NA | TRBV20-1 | TGCAGTGCTAGAGAGGTCGGCGAGCAGTACTTC | CSAREVGEQYF
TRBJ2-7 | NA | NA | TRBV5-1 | TGCGCCAGCAGCTTGGGGACGGTAAAGGACGAGCAGTACTTC | CASSLGTVKDEQYF